The clone carrying this TCR beta chain was seen only once. The data were taken from a study of blood T cell repertoires in COVID-19. Study background: From the United States, Italy and Spain came samples of acute and convalescent COVID-19. PBMCs, B-cell-depleted T cells, or T cells provided the cDNA or gDNA that made up the material.

The CDR3 consists of 14 residues. The germline CDR1 and CDR2 sequences are MNHEY and SVGAGI. V lost 6 bases and J 6 bases, leaving 16 bases between the germline ends. In the original processing: The authors estimated nucleated cell counts from reference gene primer amplification. Clones were sequenced by immunoSEQ multiplex PCR, and TCRdb holds only the in-frame ones, with some missing. V, J and clone size derive from that table, while D and trimming were established from the DNA sequence. Here the sample spans roughly 68,000 clones, almost 85% being singletons. The genes are TRBV6-5 and TRBJ2-3; a weak D match, TRBD2 (5 bases). The clonotype comes from a middle-aged man with acute or convalescent COVID-19. The sequenced material came from peripheral blood. CDR3 in DNA: TGTGCCAGCAGGAGCGGTGGTATTTGGGATACGCAGTATTTT. Its translation is CASRSGGIWDTQYF.